This entry lists 10 T cell receptor beta chains sequenced from one sample in a study of T cells in Graves' hyperthyroidism and ophthalmopathy. The TCR beta CDR3 regions underwent amplification using RNA transcripts as the source. HTBI primers were used for first-round RT-PCR of the TCR CDR3. TCRdb re-analysed the multiplex PCR reads in MiXCR, keeping a single row per CDR3 protein. The table includes fewer than 700,000 distinct CDR3 sequences, roughly 17% detected once. Sequencing was carried out using blood. Receptor source: a young woman with Graves' ophthalmopathy.

This clonotype showed up many times. The chain recombines TRBV12-3 or TRBV12-4 with TRBJ2-1; TRBD2 agrees at 10 bases. The length of the CDR3 is 17 residues. The ends lost 7 bases at V and 1 base at J; junction bases unmatched: 10. CDR3 DNA sequence: TGTGCCAGCAACCCTAATAGACTAGCGGGTTCCTACAATGAGCAGTTCTTC. The encoded protein is CASNPNRLAGSYNEQFF.

This clonotype was detected ten times or more. The chain uses TRBV13 and TRBJ2-7, with D possibly being TRBD2 (6 bases). This CDR3 has 14 amino acids. Between the trimmed V and J ends, which lost 5 bases and 2 bases, there was a span of 13 bases. Looked up from germline, CDR1 is PRHDT and CDR2 is FYEKMQ (reference sequence). CDR3 coding DNA: TGTGCCAGCAGCGCCCGGGGGAAAGCCTACGAGCAGTACTTC. Amino acids: CASSARGKAYEQYF.

This clonotype was observed a few times. V and J are TRBV12-3 or TRBV12-4 and TRBJ2-3; D remains unclear. The V end lost 5 bases, the J end lost 4 bases, and 13 bases lay between the germline ends. The CDR3 runs to 14 residues. CDR3 bases: TGTGCCAGCAGTCAGAGAATCAGCGCAGATACGCAGTATTTT. This gives the protein CASSQRISADTQYF.

This clonotype was counted many times. The chain is built from TRBV28 and TRBJ2-5, with TRBD1 matching over 9 bases. The CDR3 runs 21 residues. V dropped 5 bases and J dropped 4; count of bases not matched to a gene: 26. The germline V gene has CDR1 MDHEN and CDR2 SYDVKM. CDR3 loop: CASSTYSRLPIGQDRGETQYF. The DNA for the CDR3 is TGTGCCAGCAGTACCTACTCCCGCCTCCCTATTGGACAGGACAGGGGAGAGACCCAGTACTTC.

This clonotype was counted at least ten times. The V gene is TRBV2, the J gene TRBJ1-2, with TRBD1 identical over 8 bases. Germline V gives CDR1 SNHLY, CDR2 FYNNEI. The CDR3 covers 15 residues. J gave up 8 bases and V 5 bases, and 13 bases lay outside the gene matches. CDR3 DNA sequence: TGTGCCAGCAGTTCTGGACAGGGCTCGGTCCAAGGCTACACCTTC. Its protein product is CASSSGQGSVQGYTF.

This clonotype was seen at least ten times. The chain carries TRBV2 and TRBJ2-3, with a weak D call TRBD2 (6 bases). The CDR3 has 18 residues. The V gene's germline CDR1 is SNHLY and CDR2 FYNNEI. V was cut by 1 base and J by 2 bases, with 19 bases left in between. In DNA, the CDR3 is TGTGCCAGCAGTGAAGGGCCCGTGGGCGGGGAAGTCACAGATACGCAGTATTTT. It translates to CASSEGPVGGEVTDTQYF. The full variable domain, in which reference TRBV2 and TRBJ2-3 provide the parts outside the CDR3, is EPEVTQTPSHQVTQMGQEVILRCVPISNHLYFYWYRQILGQKVEFLVSFYNNEISEKSEIFDDQFSVERPDGSNFTLKIRSTKLEDSAMYFCASSEGPVGGEVTDTQYFGPGTRLTVL.

V usage is TRBV4-1 and J usage is TRBJ2-7; D gene unclear. In germline, CDR1 is MGHRA, CDR2 YSYEKL. The CDR3 extends over 13 amino acids. Deletions cut 1 base from V and 4 bases from J, with 8 bases between. The CDR3 DNA follows: TGCGCCAGCAGCCAAGCTCTATATTACGAGCAGTACTTC. Protein product: CASSQALYYEQYF.

Only a few counts were recorded for this clonotype. The CDR3, as DNA: TGTGCCAGTAGTATCCAGTACAATGAGCAGTTCTTC. Protein product: CASSIQYNEQFF. The V and J genes are TRBV19 and TRBJ2-1; D remains unclear. Between the trimmed V and J ends, which lost 3 bases and 4 bases, there was a span of 4 bases. Looked up from germline, CDR1 is LNHDA and CDR2 is SQIVND (reference sequence). The CDR3 has 12 amino acids.

As to this clonotype: Being one base from a much bigger clone, this may be a read error. The genes are TRBV20-1 and TRBJ2-7; 7 bases are shared with TRBD1. J gave up 5 bases and V 8 bases, and 12 bases lay outside the gene matches. Germline V CDR1 and CDR2: DFQATT, SNEGSKA (reference sequence). The CDR3 length is 13 residues. CDR3 DNA sequence: TGCAGTCTTTACGGGACAGCGATCCACGAGCAGTACTTC. Translation gives CSLYGTAIHEQYF.

This clonotype has a count of ten or more. This chain links TRBV6-2 or TRBV6-3 with TRBJ2-1, with D unclear. This CDR3 contains 15 residues. Germline assignment: CDR1 MNHEY and CDR2 SVGEGT. V shed 4 bases and J shed 0 bases, with 10 bases lying between them. CDR3 loop: CASSSRASSYNEQFF. Here the CDR3 DNA reads TGTGCCAGCAGTTCCCGGGCGAGCTCCTACAATGAGCAGTTCTTC.